Only a few counts were recorded for the clone carrying this T cell receptor (beta chain). Its antigen is unknown. Germline and junction disagree at one end, which may indicate a read error. This entry belongs to a study of T-cell memory formation after mild COVID-19. The authors produced TCR alpha and TCR beta cDNA libraries with sample barcodes and UMIs by 5'RACE using constant-segment primers. TCRdb re-called the 5' RACE reads through MiXCR, storing one row per CDR3 protein. In the table there are roughly 170,000 distinct CDR3 sequences, around 20% of which are singletons. Germline V gene lookup returns CDR1 DFQATT and CDR2 SNEGSKA (reference sequence). The CDR3 is made up of 13 amino acids. General study points: Cross-reactive memory apparently joined, as some responding clones appeared in pre-infection memory. What remained unconfirmed was the SARS-CoV-2 specificity of second-wave clones peaking on day 37. Among clones contracting day 15 to 85, CD4/CD8 was balanced, whereas later expanders leaned CD4+.

V usage is TRBV20-1 and J usage is TRBJ2-5, with 7 nucleotides matching TRBD1. This receptor was obtained from a man aged 18 to 30 who had mild COVID-19 (a few samples of this study predate the infection). Cell type and time point are not known. Material for sequencing was PBMCs or a T cell subset sorted from them (not recorded which). The CDR3: CSAGDRAKETQYF. DNA of the CDR3: TGCAGTGCTGGAGACAGGGCAAAAGAGACCCAGTACTTC.